One and the same sample provided the 13 T cell receptor beta chains below, sequenced in a study of T cells in Graves' hyperthyroidism and ophthalmopathy. RNA transcripts provided the source from which TCR beta CDR3 regions were amplified. A first-round RT-PCR of the TCR CDR3 used the HTBI primer set. From the multiplex PCR reads, TCRdb called clonotypes with MiXCR, one entry per CDR3 protein. Of more than 550,000 distinct CDR3 sequences in the sample, 45% were seen once. The sequenced sample was peripheral blood or thyroid tissue (not recorded which). The receptors shown here come from an adult man with Graves' disease, either hyperthyroidism or ophthalmopathy (not recorded which).

Notes on this clonotype: One end of the junction is discordant with germline, which a read error may explain. The J gene is TRBJ2-6, the V gene TRBV20-1; 8 bases fit TRBD1. This CDR3 region has 11 residues. Germline CDR1 is DFQATT and CDR2 is SNEGSKA (reference sequence). The CDR3 here is CSARGTGSEAF. In nucleotides, the CDR3 is TGCAGTGCTAGAGGGACAGGGAGTGAAGCTTTC.

Only a few counts were recorded for this clonotype. DNA for the CDR3: TGTGCCAGCAGCCAAGAATGGATAGGGGCCAACGTCCTGACTTTC. This codes for CASSQEWIGANVLTF. This chain uses TRBV7-2 with TRBJ2-6; D remains unclear. V was pared by 5 bases and J by 4 bases, with 12 bases between. In germline, CDR1 is SGHTA, CDR2 FQGNSA. The CDR3 is 15 residues long.

To note about this clonotype: A much larger clone differs by one base, so this may be a read error. The chain recombines TRBV5-1 with TRBJ1-1, with D hard to call. The CDR3 consists of 14 residues. The V end lost 4 bases, the J end lost 2 bases, and 12 bases lay between the germline ends. Germline CDR1 SGHRS, CDR2 YFSETQ. As DNA, the CDR3 is TGCGCCAGCAGCACCAGCACAGTTAACACTGAAGCTTTCTTT. Amino acids: CASSTSTVNTEAFF.

The chain combines TRBV7-9 with TRBJ1-3, with D hard to call. CDR1 and CDR2 (germline): SEHNR, FQNEAQ (reference sequence). This CDR3 comprises 14 residues. Trimming took off 8 bases at V and 0 bases at J, with 11 bases between the two ends. The DNA for the CDR3 is TGTGCCAGCTTTAAGGGCGACTCTGGAAACACCATATATTTT. As protein: CASFKGDSGNTIYF. The full variable domain, completed using reference TRBV7-9 and TRBJ1-3, is DTGVSQNPRHKITKRGQNVTFRCDPISEHNRLYWYRQTLGQGPEFLTYFQNEAQLEKSRLLSDRFSAERPKGSFSTLEIQRTEQGDSAMYLCASFKGDSGNTIYFGEGSWLTVV.

Regarding this clonotype: Germline is not matched at one junction end, which may reflect a read error. The genes are TRBV12-3 or TRBV12-4 and TRBJ1-2; D ambiguous. The CDR3 is 19 amino acids. CDR3 coding DNA: TGTGCCAGCAGCCGCGACCGATTGCCTTTGACAACCTTTAACGATGGCTACACCTTC. Translated, it gives CASSRDRLPLTTFNDGYTF.

Written as DNA, the CDR3 is TGTGCCACCAGTGATTCTTCGGGACCACCTGAAAAACTGTTTTTT. Residues: CATSDSSGPPEKLFF. The J gene is TRBJ1-4, the V gene TRBV24-1; D is perhaps TRBD1 (5 bases). The V gene's germline CDR1 is KGHDR and CDR2 SFDVKD. The CDR3 length is 15 residues. Trimming took 2 bases from V and 7 from J, leaving 13 bases between them.

This clonotype has more than one count but fewer than ten. The V call is TRBV7-2, the J call TRBJ2-7; D possibly corresponds to TRBD2 (5 bases). The CDR3 runs 13 residues. From germline, CDR1 is SGHTA and CDR2 FQGNSA. Deletions cut 1 base from V and 3 bases from J, with 7 bases between. The CDR3 spells CASSLGLIYEQYF. CDR3 coding DNA: TGTGCCAGCAGCTTAGGACTAATCTACGAGCAGTACTTC.

This clonotype was detected many times. The chain uses TRBV29-1 and TRBJ2-7; TRBD2 aligns across 8 bases. Germline V lookup: CDR1 SQVTM, CDR2 ANQGSEA. The CDR3 is 15 residues long. V shed 6 bases and J 0 bases; nucleotides not matched to a gene: 10. CDR3 nucleotides: TGCAGCGTGCGCAAATTAGCGGGATTCTCCTACGAGCAGTACTTC. It encodes CSVRKLAGFSYEQYF.

This clonotype was counted ten times or more. CDR3 bases: TGTGCCAGCAGTTACTCGGCGGGGAACACTGAAGCTTTCTTT. Its translation: CASSYSAGNTEAFF. The chain combines TRBV6-6 with TRBJ1-1; D remains unclear. The CDR3 consists of 14 residues. The V gene lost 0 bases and the J gene lost 1 base, with 6 bases spanning the gap. Germline CDR1 reads MNHNY; CDR2 reads SVGAGI (reference sequence).

The chain recombines TRBV7-3 with TRBJ2-7; 14 positions match TRBD2. In germline, CDR1 is SGHTA, CDR2 FQGTGA. CDR3 length: 16 amino acids. The junction had 3 bases not matched to a gene; V was cut back by 0 bases and J by 5 bases. The CDR3 loop reads CASSLTGTSGGDEQYF. The CDR3 DNA reads TGTGCCAGCAGCTTAACCGGGACTAGCGGGGGCGACGAGCAGTACTTC.

The chain links TRBV7-2 to TRBJ1-3, with D possibly TRBD1 on 5 matching bases. Germline V gene data show CDR1 as SGHTA and CDR2 as FQGNSA. The CDR3 loop spans 15 amino acids. V gave up 0 bases and J gave up 3 bases, with 9 bases separating them. The CDR3 nucleotides are TGTGCCAGCAGCTTAGCGGCAGGGTTTGGAAACACCATATATTTT. Translated, it gives CASSLAAGFGNTIYF.

The chain joins TRBV7-2 to TRBJ1-5; weak D call: TRBD1 (5 bases). Trimming cost V 5 bases and J 6 bases, with 14 bases left between them. The germline CDR1 and CDR2 sequences are SGHTA and FQGNSA. The CDR3 runs 14 residues. CDR3 sequence reads: CASSQENGGQPQHF. The CDR3 DNA reads TGTGCCAGCAGCCAAGAAAACGGGGGTCAGCCCCAGCATTTT.

This clonotype turned up a few times. The chain carries TRBV9 and TRBJ1-2; no firm D call. This CDR3 is built from 12 residues. Per the germline V gene, CDR1 is SGDLS and CDR2 is YYNGEE. V shed 1 base and J shed 8 bases, with 9 bases lying between them. Written as DNA, the CDR3 is TGTGCCAGCAGCGTACCCGGGTTAGGCTACACCTTC. This sequence encodes CASSVPGLGYTF.